These T cell receptor beta chains were read from a single sample in a study of technical replicates of blood from several donors. Generated by immunoSEQ multiplex PCR, the TCRdb table keeps only in-frame clones and is missing some. The table includes around 73,000 clones, 90% to 95% detected once. The specimen sequenced was PBMCs. The receptors originated from a human donor in good health. Some clones in this sample may be carry-over from other donors' samples. The CDR3 runs from the conserved cysteine through the conserved F or W. The D gene is left open where the match is weak. Clone size appears in some rows only: once, few, many, or a class for an expanded clone.

V,J,size,D,CDR3,DNA
TRBV7-3,TRBJ2-7,once,NA,CASSLKGGTNYEQYF,TGTGCCAGCAGCTTAAAAGGGGGGACTAACTACGAGCAGTACTTC
TRBV6-4,TRBJ1-1,NA,NA,CASSDSAEAYTEAFF,TGTGCCAGCAGTGACTCAGCGGAGGCCTACACTGAAGCTTTCTTT
TRBV27,TRBJ2-7,NA,TRBD2,CASSQPGTSYEQYF,TGTGCCAGCAGTCAGCCCGGGACTAGCTACGAGCAGTACTTC
TRBV7-6,TRBJ2-3,NA,NA,CASSPLSPGGGDTQYF,TGTGCCAGCAGCCCCCTCTCCCCCGGGGGTGGGGATACGCAGTATTTT
TRBV7-2,TRBJ2-6,NA,NA,CASSLASSGANVLTF,TGTGCCAGCAGCTTAGCTAGCTCTGGGGCCAACGTCCTGACTTTC
TRBV6-1,TRBJ1-3,NA,TRBD1,CASMTGSFSGNTIYF,TGTGCCAGCATGACAGGGTCTTTCTCTGGAAACACCATATATTTT
TRBV9,TRBJ1-2,NA,NA,CASSAGRNYGYTF,TGTGCCAGCAGTGCTGGCAGAAACTATGGCTACACCTTC
TRBV11-2,TRBJ2-1,NA,NA,CASSIGQTRNEQFF,TGTGCCAGCAGCATCGGACAAACGAGAAATGAGCAGTTCTTC
TRBV19,TRBJ2-7,NA,TRBD2,CASSGTSGVYEQYF,TGTGCCAGTAGTGGGACTAGCGGGGTCTACGAGCAGTACTTC
TRBV7-3,TRBJ2-2,NA,NA,CASSSQGRTGELFF,TGTGCCAGCAGTTCCCAGGGTCGCACCGGGGAGCTGTTTTTT
TRBV4-3,TRBJ2-1,NA,TRBD1,CASSQSPGQTTNEQFF,TGCGCCAGCAGCCAGAGTCCGGGACAGACTACCAATGAGCAGTTCTTC
TRBV9,TRBJ1-3,NA,NA,CASSDSRFSGNTIYF,TGTGCCAGCAGCGACTCCCGTTTCTCTGGAAACACCATATATTTT
TRBV7-2,TRBJ2-7,once,NA,CASSQERYEQYF,TGTGCCAGCAGCCAAGAGCGGTACGAGCAGTACTTC
TRBV6-6,TRBJ2-3,NA,NA,CASRGVLNTQYF,TGTGCCAGCCGGGGAGTATTGAATACGCAGTATTTT
TRBV5-4,TRBJ2-3,NA,TRBD2,CASSLESGANTQYF,TGTGCCAGCAGCTTGGAGAGCGGGGCCAATACGCAGTATTTT
TRBV7-6,TRBJ1-3,NA,NA,CASSPRQGGNTIYF,TGTGCCAGCAGCCCGCGCCAGGGGGGAAACACCATATATTTT
TRBV4-1,TRBJ1-4,NA,TRBD1,CASSQRTPRGLTNEKLFF,TGCGCCAGCAGCCAGCGTACCCCCAGGGGGCTCACTAATGAAAAACTGTTTTTT
TRBV7-2,TRBJ1-1,NA,TRBD1,CASSSYTGENTEAFF,TGTGCCAGCAGCTCTTATACAGGGGAAAACACTGAAGCTTTCTTT
TRBV2,TRBJ2-5,NA,NA,CASSEAWREETQYF,TGTGCCAGCAGTGAAGCTTGGAGGGAAGAGACCCAGTACTTC
TRBV18,TRBJ1-2,NA,NA,CASSPARTYGYTF,TGTGCCAGCTCACCCGCGAGAACCTATGGCTACACCTTC
TRBV15,TRBJ2-3,NA,TRBD2,CATSRAASGRTDTQYF,TGTGCCACCAGCAGAGCGGCTAGCGGGAGGACAGATACGCAGTATTTT
TRBV5-1,TRBJ2-1,NA,TRBD2,CASSPGLAGVNEQFF,TGCGCCAGCAGCCCGGGACTAGCGGGGGTCAATGAGCAGTTCTTC
TRBV2,TRBJ1-6,NA,TRBD1,CASSDARNRGSPLHF,TGTGCCAGCAGTGATGCACGAAACAGGGGATCACCCCTCCACTTT
TRBV7-6,TRBJ1-4,NA,TRBD1,CASSWDRAGEKLFF,TGTGCCAGCAGCTGGGACAGGGCGGGTGAAAAACTGTTTTTT
TRBV15,TRBJ1-1,NA,NA,CATSRGSLDGNTEAFF,TGTGCCACCAGCAGAGGATCTCTAGACGGAAACACTGAAGCTTTCTTT
TRBV6-5,TRBJ2-1,NA,NA,CASSPPGVNEQFF,TGTGCCAGCAGCCCCCCGGGGGTGAATGAGCAGTTCTTC
TRBV9,TRBJ1-4,NA,NA,CASSAWGGGEKLFF,TGTGCCAGCAGCGCTTGGGGGGGAGGTGAAAAACTGTTTTTT
TRBV18,TRBJ2-5,NA,NA,CASSPGSRETQYF,TGTGCCAGCTCACCAGGGTCGAGGGAGACCCAGTACTTC
TRBV5-4,TRBJ2-5,NA,TRBD2,CASSSGVVSGRAWETQYF,TGTGCCAGCAGCTCTGGTGTGGTTAGCGGGAGGGCCTGGGAGACCCAGTACTTC
TRBV7-2,TRBJ2-7,NA,TRBD2,CASSSSGLSYEQYF,TGTGCCAGCAGCTCTAGCGGGCTCTCCTACGAGCAGTACTTC
TRBV7-2,TRBJ2-7,NA,TRBD2,CASSLGLAGAILYEQYF,TGTGCCAGCAGCTTAGGACTAGCGGGGGCCATTCTTTACGAGCAGTACTTC
TRBV7-2,TRBJ2-3,NA,TRBD2,CASSLLAGFGTDTQYF,TGTGCCAGCAGTTTACTAGCGGGGTTCGGCACAGATACGCAGTATTTT
TRBV6-5,TRBJ1-2,NA,NA,CASSPDSQWGYGYTF,TGTGCCAGCAGTCCCGACAGTCAATGGGGCTATGGCTACACCTTC
TRBV7-2,TRBJ1-3,NA,NA,CASSPRQDLGSGNTIYF,TGTGCCAGCAGCCCTAGACAGGACTTAGGCTCTGGAAACACCATATATTTT
TRBV15,TRBJ2-1,NA,TRBD2,CATSGAVAGGRSYNEQFF,TGTGCCACCAGCGGGGCGGTAGCGGGAGGGCGGTCCTACAATGAGCAGTTCTTC
TRBV4-1,TRBJ2-1,once,TRBD1,CASSQGQGAYNEQFF,TGCGCCAGCAGCCAAGGACAGGGGGCCTACAATGAGCAGTTCTTC
TRBV4-3,TRBJ1-1,NA,NA,CASSQDPRTAMVEAFF,TGCGCCAGCAGCCAAGACCCGCGGACAGCCATGGTTGAAGCTTTCTTT
TRBV27,TRBJ1-2,NA,TRBD1,CASSSNRGDGYTF,TGTGCCAGCAGTTCGAACAGGGGCGATGGCTACACCTTC
TRBV5-4,TRBJ2-2,NA,NA,CASSLGSLTLTGELFF,TGTGCCAGCAGCCTCGGGTCTCTAACACTCACCGGGGAGCTGTTTTTT
TRBV29-1,TRBJ1-1,once,NA,CSVVSGLAEAFF,TGCAGCGTTGTGTCCGGGTTGGCTGAAGCTTTCTTT
TRBV10-3,TRBJ1-1,NA,TRBD1,CATRQGSVNTEAFF,TGTGCCACCAGACAGGGGTCGGTGAACACTGAAGCTTTCTTT
TRBV7-9,TRBJ2-7,NA,TRBD1,CASSSPLLDRGRHEQYF,TGTGCCAGCAGCTCCCCACTACTCGACAGGGGGCGTCACGAGCAGTACTTC
TRBV7-9,TRBJ2-7,NA,TRBD1,CASSSSPGQGPWEQYF,TGTGCCAGCAGCTCCAGCCCGGGACAGGGCCCCTGGGAGCAGTACTTC
TRBV29-1,TRBJ2-1,NA,TRBD2,CSANGLAGSNEQFF,TGCAGCGCAAACGGACTAGCGGGGAGCAATGAGCAGTTCTTC
TRBV29-1,TRBJ1-2,NA,NA,CSVSTEYYGYTF,TGCAGCGTCTCGACAGAATACTATGGCTACACCTTC
TRBV6-5,TRBJ2-5,NA,NA,CATQEPSTETQYF,TGTGCCACCCAAGAGCCTTCCACAGAGACCCAGTACTTC
TRBV5-6,TRBJ2-7,once,NA,CASSSLQGRYEQYF,TGTGCCAGCAGCTCTCTCCAGGGGCGGTACGAGCAGTACTTC
TRBV19,TRBJ2-1,NA,TRBD2,CASSTTSGASYNEQFF,TGTGCCAGTAGTACGACTAGCGGGGCCTCCTACAATGAGCAGTTCTTC
TRBV9,TRBJ2-5,NA,TRBD2,CASSVGLAGAETQYF,TGTGCCAGCAGCGTAGGACTAGCGGGAGCAGAGACCCAGTACTTC
TRBV7-2,TRBJ2-7,NA,NA,CASSDTVYEQYF,TGTGCCAGCAGCGACACCGTCTACGAGCAGTACTTC
TRBV7-2,TRBJ2-4,few,NA,CASSLRLLQGNIQYF,TGTGCCAGCAGCTTAAGACTGCTACAAGGAAACATTCAGTACTTC
TRBV10-3,TRBJ1-2,NA,NA,CAISGVVGNYGYTF,TGTGCCATCAGCGGGGTTGTCGGGAACTATGGCTACACCTTC
TRBV7-2,TRBJ1-5,NA,NA,CASSPPRQGNQPQHF,TGTGCCAGCAGCCCTCCCCGACAGGGCAATCAGCCCCAGCATTTT
TRBV4-2,TRBJ2-3,NA,TRBD2,CASSQAASGSSRDTQYF,TGTGCCAGCAGCCAAGCGGCTAGCGGGAGCTCTAGAGATACGCAGTATTTT
TRBV5-4,TRBJ1-1,once,NA,CASSSSHLNTEAFF,TGTGCCAGCAGTTCTAGTCACTTGAACACTGAAGCTTTCTTT